This T cell receptor beta chain emerged from a study of OX40 agonist ivuxolimab in advanced cancers. The assay was immunoSEQ multiplex PCR, and TCRdb's table has in-frame clones only and misses some. The table shows about 40,000 clones, with roughly 84% occurring only once. V lost 9 bases to trimming and J lost 1 base, with 16 bases between them. The V gene's germline CDR1 is MDHEN and CDR2 SYDVKM. The CDR3 sequence is 16 residues long. This clonotype was obtained from an adult with an advanced solid tumor such as melanoma, head and neck, liver or kidney cancer. The chain employs TRBV28 and TRBJ2-6, with D maybe TRBD1 (6 bases). Sequencing used CD4+ or CD8+ T cells sorted from blood, obtained in a trial of the OX40 agonist ivuxolimab. CDR3 residues: CASSAAGVSGANVLTF. CDR3 nucleotide sequence: TGTGCCAGTTCGGCGGCAGGGGTATCTGGGGCCAACGTCCTGACTTTC.